This is a list of T cell receptor beta chains from one sample in a study of blood T cell repertoires in COVID-19. This table comes from immunoSEQ multiplex PCR, and its TCRdb copy is limited to in-frame clones, with some not included. The repertoire holds hundreds of thousands of clones, with about 88% as singletons. The specimen sequenced was peripheral blood. The receptors stem from a man in his 60s with acute or convalescent COVID-19. Both conserved end residues are part of each CDR3. Fields, in order: CDR3 protein, CDR3 DNA, D gene, clone size, V gene, J gene. The D gene is left open where the match is weak. The size of a clone is reported for some rows only, either as once, few or many, or as a class for expanded clones.

cdr3_aa: CASTSGGVGAYEQYF
cdr3_nt: TGTGCCAGCACCTCGGGAGGGGTTGGGGCCTACGAGCAGTACTTC
d_call: TRBD2
clone_size: -
v_call: TRBV6-5
j_call: TRBJ2-7

cdr3_aa: CASRDRSNTEAFF
cdr3_nt: TGTGCCAGCAGGGACAGGAGTAACACTGAAGCTTTCTTT
d_call: TRBD1
clone_size: -
v_call: TRBV6-5
j_call: TRBJ1-1

cdr3_aa: CASSLGTEKLFF
cdr3_nt: TGTGCCAGCAGCCTCGGGACAGAAAAACTGTTTTTT
d_call: -
clone_size: -
v_call: TRBV6-6
j_call: TRBJ1-4

cdr3_aa: CASSFEGAPNEQFF
cdr3_nt: TGTGCCAGCAGCTTCGAGGGGGCCCCAAATGAGCAGTTCTTC
d_call: TRBD1
clone_size: once
v_call: TRBV5-6
j_call: TRBJ2-1

cdr3_aa: CAWSVRAGYYEQYF
cdr3_nt: TGTGCCTGGAGTGTACGGGCAGGGTACTACGAGCAGTACTTC
d_call: -
clone_size: -
v_call: TRBV30
j_call: TRBJ2-7

cdr3_aa: CATSGPNRGDTQYF
cdr3_nt: TGTGCCACCAGTGGCCCGAACAGGGGGGATACGCAGTATTTT
d_call: TRBD1
clone_size: -
v_call: TRBV24-1
j_call: TRBJ2-3

cdr3_aa: CASSQAQGELYNEQFF
cdr3_nt: TGTGCCAGCAGCCAAGCACAGGGGGAGTTGTACAATGAGCAGTTCTTC
d_call: TRBD1
clone_size: -
v_call: TRBV14
j_call: TRBJ2-1

cdr3_aa: CASSFRGGTEAFF
cdr3_nt: TGTGCCAGCAGTTTTAGGGGGGGAACTGAAGCTTTCTTT
d_call: -
clone_size: once
v_call: TRBV12-3/TRBV12-4
j_call: TRBJ1-1

cdr3_aa: CASSLERMGTGGEKLFF
cdr3_nt: TGCGCCAGCAGCTTGGAGCGAATGGGGACAGGAGGTGAAAAACTGTTTTTT
d_call: TRBD1
clone_size: -
v_call: TRBV5-1
j_call: TRBJ1-4

cdr3_aa: CAISEYNNQPQHF
cdr3_nt: TGTGCCATCAGTGAATATAACAATCAGCCCCAGCATTTT
d_call: -
clone_size: -
v_call: TRBV10-3
j_call: TRBJ1-5

cdr3_aa: CASSPVTGGGRNEKLFF
cdr3_nt: TGTGCCAGCAGCCCGGTGACAGGTGGTGGGCGTAATGAAAAACTGTTTTTT
d_call: -
clone_size: -
v_call: TRBV3-1/TRBV3-2
j_call: TRBJ1-4

cdr3_aa: CASSPFLTQEGDQETQYF
cdr3_nt: TGTGCCAGCAGCCCCTTCCTGACCCAGGAGGGAGACCAAGAGACCCAGTACTTC
d_call: -
clone_size: -
v_call: TRBV7-2
j_call: TRBJ2-5

cdr3_aa: CASSVGGGTGLYEQYF
cdr3_nt: TGTGCCAGCAGCGTAGGGGGCGGGACAGGCCTATACGAGCAGTACTTC
d_call: TRBD1
clone_size: -
v_call: TRBV9
j_call: TRBJ2-7

cdr3_aa: CASSDSSGGGDTQYF
cdr3_nt: TGTGCCAGCAGTGACTCTTCGGGGGGGGGTGATACGCAGTATTTT
d_call: TRBD2
clone_size: -
v_call: TRBV6-4
j_call: TRBJ2-3

cdr3_aa: CASSVAPGQEIRNSPLHF
cdr3_nt: TGTGCCAGCAGCGTAGCTCCGGGACAGGAAATTCGTAATTCACCCCTCCACTTT
d_call: TRBD1
clone_size: once
v_call: TRBV9
j_call: TRBJ1-6

cdr3_aa: CASREPGQGDYEQYF
cdr3_nt: TGTGCCAGCAGAGAGCCGGGACAGGGAGACTACGAGCAGTACTTC
d_call: TRBD1
clone_size: -
v_call: TRBV28
j_call: TRBJ2-7

cdr3_aa: CASSHGLSVGSTDTQYF
cdr3_nt: TGTGCCAGCAGCCACGGACTATCGGTTGGAAGCACAGATACGCAGTATTTT
d_call: -
clone_size: -
v_call: TRBV3-1/TRBV3-2
j_call: TRBJ2-3

cdr3_aa: CASSQGLAKETQYF
cdr3_nt: TGTGCCAGCAGCCAGGGACTAGCTAAAGAGACCCAGTACTTC
d_call: TRBD2
clone_size: once
v_call: TRBV3-1/TRBV3-2
j_call: TRBJ2-5

cdr3_aa: CASSASGVLDTQYF
cdr3_nt: TGCGCCAGCAGCGCGAGCGGGGTACTAGATACGCAGTATTTT
d_call: TRBD2
clone_size: once
v_call: TRBV5-1
j_call: TRBJ2-3

cdr3_aa: CASSQSGQKNGYTF
cdr3_nt: TGTGCCAGCAGCCAAAGCGGACAGAAAAATGGCTACACCTTC
d_call: -
clone_size: -
v_call: TRBV11-2
j_call: TRBJ1-2

cdr3_aa: CASSLSGGAGTDTQYF
cdr3_nt: TGTGCCAGCAGCTTATCGGGCGGGGCCGGCACAGATACGCAGTATTTT
d_call: -
clone_size: few
v_call: TRBV7-3
j_call: TRBJ2-3

cdr3_aa: CSVEATGANSGNTIYF
cdr3_nt: TGCAGCGTTGAAGCGACAGGGGCCAACTCTGGAAACACCATATATTTT
d_call: TRBD1
clone_size: -
v_call: TRBV29-1
j_call: TRBJ1-3

cdr3_aa: CASSTTGTRSGNEQFF
cdr3_nt: TGTGCCAGCAGCACGACCGGGACTCGCTCAGGCAATGAGCAGTTCTTC
d_call: -
clone_size: -
v_call: TRBV7-2
j_call: TRBJ2-1

cdr3_aa: CASSLVVGSEQFF
cdr3_nt: TGTGCCAGCAGCTTAGTAGTGGGGAGCGAGCAGTTCTTC
d_call: -
clone_size: -
v_call: TRBV7-9
j_call: TRBJ2-1

cdr3_aa: CASSQEMRQTAYEQYF
cdr3_nt: TGTGCCAGCAGCCAAGAAATGAGGCAGACAGCCTACGAGCAGTACTTC
d_call: -
clone_size: once
v_call: TRBV3-1/TRBV3-2
j_call: TRBJ2-7

cdr3_aa: CASSSRGGGANTGELFF
cdr3_nt: TGTGCCAGCAGCTCCCGAGGGGGAGGGGCGAACACCGGGGAGCTGTTTTTT
d_call: -
clone_size: -
v_call: TRBV11-2
j_call: TRBJ2-2

cdr3_aa: CASSLRTGRTDTQYF
cdr3_nt: TGTGCCAGCAGCTTACGGACAGGGCGCACAGATACGCAGTATTTT
d_call: TRBD1
clone_size: -
v_call: TRBV11-2
j_call: TRBJ2-3

cdr3_aa: CSASGGGRETQYF
cdr3_nt: TGCAGTGCTAGTGGCGGGGGCCGAGAGACCCAGTACTTC
d_call: -
clone_size: -
v_call: TRBV20-1
j_call: TRBJ2-5

cdr3_aa: CASSQALRGVGGYTF
cdr3_nt: TGTGCCAGCAGCCAAGCCCTCCGCGGGGTGGGCGGCTACACCTTC
d_call: -
clone_size: -
v_call: TRBV3-1/TRBV3-2
j_call: TRBJ1-2

cdr3_aa: CASSPQGQLNTEAFF
cdr3_nt: TGTGCCAGCAGCCCGCAGGGACAGTTGAACACTGAAGCTTTCTTT
d_call: TRBD1
clone_size: once
v_call: TRBV7-2
j_call: TRBJ1-1

cdr3_aa: CASSEGQAVNSPLHF
cdr3_nt: TGTGCCAGCAGCGAAGGACAGGCTGTTAATTCACCCCTCCACTTT
d_call: TRBD1
clone_size: -
v_call: TRBV3-1/TRBV3-2
j_call: TRBJ1-6

cdr3_aa: CATSRDPGLAGVNEQYF
cdr3_nt: TGTGCCACCAGCAGAGATCCGGGCCTAGCGGGGGTTAACGAGCAGTACTTC
d_call: TRBD2
clone_size: -
v_call: TRBV15
j_call: TRBJ2-7

cdr3_aa: CASSLVRNTEAFF
cdr3_nt: TGTGCCAGCAGCTTAGTGAGGAACACTGAAGCTTTCTTT
d_call: -
clone_size: -
v_call: TRBV7-8
j_call: TRBJ1-1

cdr3_aa: CASTLPGQGAYEQYF
cdr3_nt: TGTGCCAGCACCTTACCGGGACAGGGGGCTTACGAGCAGTACTTC
d_call: TRBD1
clone_size: -
v_call: TRBV7-9
j_call: TRBJ2-7

cdr3_aa: CASSREFQETQYF
cdr3_nt: TGTGCCAGCAGTAGGGAGTTCCAAGAGACCCAGTACTTC
d_call: -
clone_size: -
v_call: TRBV2
j_call: TRBJ2-5

cdr3_aa: CASSPRQAQETQYF
cdr3_nt: TGTGCCAGCTCACCACGACAGGCCCAAGAGACCCAGTACTTC
d_call: -
clone_size: -
v_call: TRBV18
j_call: TRBJ2-5

cdr3_aa: CASSEKWDRVANEQFF
cdr3_nt: TGTGCCAGCAGTGAAAAGTGGGACAGGGTGGCCAATGAGCAGTTCTTC
d_call: TRBD1
clone_size: -
v_call: TRBV6-1
j_call: TRBJ2-1

cdr3_aa: CASSRGQGNYGYTF
cdr3_nt: TGTGCCAGCAGCCGGGGACAAGGGAACTATGGCTACACCTTC
d_call: -
clone_size: -
v_call: TRBV6-5
j_call: TRBJ1-2

cdr3_aa: CASSLDLDRAGNSPLHF
cdr3_nt: TGTGCCAGCAGCTTAGATCTGGACAGGGCCGGTAATTCACCCCTCCACTTT
d_call: TRBD1
clone_size: -
v_call: TRBV11-2
j_call: TRBJ1-6

cdr3_aa: CASSLGRGPWTGELFF
cdr3_nt: TGTGCCAGCAGCTTAGGGCGGGGGCCTTGGACCGGGGAGCTGTTTTTT
d_call: -
clone_size: -
v_call: TRBV11-3
j_call: TRBJ2-2

cdr3_aa: CASTGLAGGGTQYF
cdr3_nt: TGTGCCAGTACGGGACTAGCGGGGGGAGGTACGCAGTATTTT
d_call: TRBD2
clone_size: -
v_call: TRBV19
j_call: TRBJ2-3

cdr3_aa: CASSISDRGLSYNSPLHF
cdr3_nt: TGTGCCAGTAGTATTTCGGACAGGGGGCTTTCCTATAATTCACCCCTCCACTTT
d_call: TRBD1
clone_size: -
v_call: TRBV19
j_call: TRBJ1-6

cdr3_aa: CASSVGLNPAGEKLFF
cdr3_nt: TGTGCCAGCAGCGTAGGTCTAAACCCCGCGGGTGAAAAACTGTTTTTT
d_call: -
clone_size: -
v_call: TRBV9
j_call: TRBJ1-4

cdr3_aa: CASSRGQGGADTQYF
cdr3_nt: TGCGCCAGCAGCCGGGGACAGGGGGGTGCAGATACGCAGTATTTT
d_call: TRBD1
clone_size: -
v_call: TRBV4-1
j_call: TRBJ2-3

cdr3_aa: CASSWDRGYEQYF
cdr3_nt: TGTGCCAGCTCGTGGGACAGGGGGTACGAGCAGTACTTC
d_call: TRBD1
clone_size: -
v_call: TRBV18
j_call: TRBJ2-7